Listed here are 5 T cell receptor beta chains from one sample, sequenced in a study of T-cell memory formation after mild COVID-19. A single record per CDR3 protein comes from TCRdb applying MiXCR to the 5' RACE reads. The sample has more than 300,000 distinct CDR3 sequences, over 11% seen once. The sequencing input was PBMCs or a T cell subset sorted from them (not recorded which). These receptors came from a man aged 18 to 30 who had mild COVID-19 (a few samples of this study predate the infection). Cell type and time point are not known.

The J gene is TRBJ1-4, the V gene TRBV5-6; a possible D gene is TRBD1 (5 bases). The V gene lost 5 bases and the J gene lost 7 bases, with 12 bases spanning the gap. The CDR3 loop spans 13 amino acids. Germline CDR1 SGHDT, CDR2 YYEEEE. CDR3 sequence (DNA): TGTGCCAGCAGGAGGGGTGTTGCTGAAAAACTGTTTTTT. Its translation: CASRRGVAEKLFF.

The chain joins TRBV20-1 to TRBJ2-3; 11 bases map to TRBD2. The germline V gene has CDR1 DFQATT and CDR2 SNEGSKA (reference sequence). J was trimmed by 3 bases and V by 0 bases; bases with no gene match: 5. This CDR3 is 16 amino acids long. In DNA, the CDR3 is TGCAGTGCTAGAGACCCTACTAGCGGGGGTACAGATACGCAGTATTTT. Amino acids: CSARDPTSGGTDTQYF.

This clonotype was observed a few times. The chain is built from TRBV9 and TRBJ1-1; no clear D gene. CDR1 is SGDLS and CDR2 is YYNGEE in the germline V gene. CDR3 size: 15 residues. Trimming removed 0 bases at V and 1 base at J, with 10 bases between. The DNA for the CDR3 is TGTGCCAGCAGCGTAGCTAGTGGACCGAACACTGAAGCTTTCTTT. It yields the protein CASSVASGPNTEAFF.

This clonotype was picked up many times. The V call is TRBV6-2 or TRBV6-3, the J call TRBJ2-1, with D possibly being TRBD1 (6 bases). Germline V gives CDR1 MNHEY, CDR2 SVGEGT. V was clipped by 3 bases and J by 0 bases, with 9 bases between them. This CDR3 is 15 amino acids long. The CDR3 sequence: CASSYQGSSYNEQFF. In nucleotides, the CDR3 is TGTGCCAGCAGTTATCAGGGGAGCTCCTACAATGAGCAGTTCTTC.

This clonotype was counted only a few times. The rearrangement links TRBV5-1 to TRBJ2-3, with D perhaps assigned TRBD1 or TRBD2 (6 bases each). The V end was cut by 1 base, the J end by 0 bases, with 12 bases between. Germline V lookup: CDR1 SGHRS, CDR2 YFSETQ. The CDR3 contains 16 residues. The CDR3 nucleotides are TGCGCCAGCAGCTTGAAGGAGGGGGGAAGCACAGATACGCAGTATTTT. This translates into CASSLKEGGSTDTQYF.